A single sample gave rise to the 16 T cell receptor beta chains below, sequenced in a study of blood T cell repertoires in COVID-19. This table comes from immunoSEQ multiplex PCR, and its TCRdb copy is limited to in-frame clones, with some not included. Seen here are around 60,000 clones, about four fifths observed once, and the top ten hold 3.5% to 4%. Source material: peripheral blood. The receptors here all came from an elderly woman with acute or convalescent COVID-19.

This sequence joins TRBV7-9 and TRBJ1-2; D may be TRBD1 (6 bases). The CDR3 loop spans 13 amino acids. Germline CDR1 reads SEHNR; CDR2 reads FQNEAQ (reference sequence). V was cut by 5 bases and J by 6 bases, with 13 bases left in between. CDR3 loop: CASSLVWGHGYTF. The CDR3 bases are TGTGCCAGCAGCCTCGTGTGGGGGCATGGCTACACCTTC.

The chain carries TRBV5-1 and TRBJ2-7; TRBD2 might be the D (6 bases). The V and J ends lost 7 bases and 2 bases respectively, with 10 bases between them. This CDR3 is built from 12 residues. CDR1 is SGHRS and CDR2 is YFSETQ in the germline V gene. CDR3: CASAGLTYEQYF. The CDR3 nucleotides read TGCGCCAGCGCGGGACTGACCTACGAGCAGTACTTC.

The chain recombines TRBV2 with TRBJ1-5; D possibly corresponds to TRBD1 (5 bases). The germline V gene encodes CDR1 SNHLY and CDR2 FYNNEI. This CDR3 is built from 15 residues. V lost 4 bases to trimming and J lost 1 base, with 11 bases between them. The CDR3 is CASSVLRQSNQPQHF. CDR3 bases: TGTGCCAGCAGTGTTTTGCGACAGAGCAATCAGCCCCAGCATTTT.

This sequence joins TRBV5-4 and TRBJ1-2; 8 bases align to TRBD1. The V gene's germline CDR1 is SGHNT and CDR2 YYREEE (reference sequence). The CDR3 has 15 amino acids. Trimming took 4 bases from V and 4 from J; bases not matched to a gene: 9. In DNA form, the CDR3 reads TGTGCCAGCAGCCGGGGTGGGGGACAGGCCTATGGCTACACCTTC. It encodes CASSRGGGQAYGYTF. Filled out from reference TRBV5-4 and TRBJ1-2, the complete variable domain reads ETGVTQSPTHLIKTRGQQVTLRCSSQSGHNTVSWYQQALGQGPQFIFQYYREEENGRGNFPPRFSGLQFPNYSSELNVNALELDDSALYLCASSRGGGQAYGYTFGSGTRLTVV.

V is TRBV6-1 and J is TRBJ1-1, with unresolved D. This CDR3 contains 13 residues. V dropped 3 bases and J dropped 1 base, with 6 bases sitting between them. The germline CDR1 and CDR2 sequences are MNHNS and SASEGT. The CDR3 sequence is CASSDQANTEAFF. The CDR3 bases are TGTGCCAGCAGTGATCAGGCGAACACTGAAGCTTTCTTT.

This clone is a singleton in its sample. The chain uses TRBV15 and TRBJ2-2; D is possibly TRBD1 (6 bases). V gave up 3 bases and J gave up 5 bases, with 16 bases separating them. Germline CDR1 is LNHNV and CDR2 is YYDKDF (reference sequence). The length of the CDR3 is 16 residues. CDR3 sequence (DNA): TGTGCCACCAGCAGTCCCAGTAGGCAGGGGACCGGGGAGCTGTTTTTT. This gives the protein CATSSPSRQGTGELFF.

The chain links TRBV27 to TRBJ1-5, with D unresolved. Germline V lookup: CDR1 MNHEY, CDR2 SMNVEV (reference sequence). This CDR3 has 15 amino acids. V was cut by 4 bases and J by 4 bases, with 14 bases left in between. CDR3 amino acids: CASSSLGEGNQPQHF. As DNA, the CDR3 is TGTGCCAGCAGTTCCCTCGGGGAAGGAAATCAGCCCCAGCATTTT.

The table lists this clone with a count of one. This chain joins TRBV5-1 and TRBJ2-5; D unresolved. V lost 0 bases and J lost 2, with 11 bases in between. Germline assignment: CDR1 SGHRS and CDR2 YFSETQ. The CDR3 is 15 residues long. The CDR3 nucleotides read TGCGCCAGCAGCTTGGTTGCAACGGAGCAAGAGACCCAGTACTTC. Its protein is CASSLVATEQETQYF.

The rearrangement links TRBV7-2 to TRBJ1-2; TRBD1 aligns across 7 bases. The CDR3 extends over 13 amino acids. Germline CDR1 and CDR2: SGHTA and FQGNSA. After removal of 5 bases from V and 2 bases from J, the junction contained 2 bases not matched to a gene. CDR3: CASSTTGNYGYTF. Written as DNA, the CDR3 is TGTGCCAGCAGCACGACAGGGAACTATGGCTACACCTTC.

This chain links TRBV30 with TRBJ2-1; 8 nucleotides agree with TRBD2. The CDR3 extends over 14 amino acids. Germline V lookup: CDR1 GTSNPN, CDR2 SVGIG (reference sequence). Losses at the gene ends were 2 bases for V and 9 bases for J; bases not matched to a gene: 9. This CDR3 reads CAWSREGRQSEQFF. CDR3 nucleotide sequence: TGTGCCTGGAGTCGGGAGGGACGACAAAGTGAGCAGTTCTTC.

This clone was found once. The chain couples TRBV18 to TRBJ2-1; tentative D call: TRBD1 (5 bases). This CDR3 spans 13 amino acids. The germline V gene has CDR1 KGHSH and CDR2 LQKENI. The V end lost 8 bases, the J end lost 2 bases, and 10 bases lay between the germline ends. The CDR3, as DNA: TGTGCCAGCGAAACAGGTACCTACAATGAGCAGTTCTTC. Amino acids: CASETGTYNEQFF.

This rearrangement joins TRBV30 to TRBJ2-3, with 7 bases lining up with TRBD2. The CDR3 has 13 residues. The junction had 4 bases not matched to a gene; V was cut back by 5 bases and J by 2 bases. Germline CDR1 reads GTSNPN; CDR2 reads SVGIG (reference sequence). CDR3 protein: CAWGRGNTDTQYF. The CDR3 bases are TGTGCCTGGGGGCGGGGGAACACAGATACGCAGTATTTT.

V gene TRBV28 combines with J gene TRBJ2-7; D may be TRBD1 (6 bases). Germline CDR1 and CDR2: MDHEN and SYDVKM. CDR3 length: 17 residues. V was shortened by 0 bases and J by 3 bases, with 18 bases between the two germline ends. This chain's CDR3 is CASSLWIFGTWNYEQYF. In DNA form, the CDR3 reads TGTGCCAGCAGTTTATGGATATTTGGGACATGGAACTACGAGCAGTACTTC. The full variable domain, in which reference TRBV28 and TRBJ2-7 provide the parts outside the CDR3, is DVKVTQSSRYLVKRTGEKVFLECVQDMDHENMFWYRQDPGLGLRLIYFSYDVKMKEKGDIPEGYSVSREKKERFSLILESASTNQTSMYLCASSLWIFGTWNYEQYFGPGTRLTVT.

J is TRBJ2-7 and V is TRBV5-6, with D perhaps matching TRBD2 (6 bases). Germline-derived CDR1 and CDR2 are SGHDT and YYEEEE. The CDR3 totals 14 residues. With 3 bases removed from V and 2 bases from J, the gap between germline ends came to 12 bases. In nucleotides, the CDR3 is TGTGCCAGCAGCTCGTTCGGGAGACCCTACGAGCAGTACTTC. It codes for CASSSFGRPYEQYF.

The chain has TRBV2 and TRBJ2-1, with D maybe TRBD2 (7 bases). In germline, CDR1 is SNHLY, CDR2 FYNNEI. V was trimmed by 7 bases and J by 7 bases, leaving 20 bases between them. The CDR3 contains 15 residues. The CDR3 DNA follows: TGTGCCAGCATCTTGAGGGGGGACTACGGGAATGAGCAGTTCTTC. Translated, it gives CASILRGDYGNEQFF.

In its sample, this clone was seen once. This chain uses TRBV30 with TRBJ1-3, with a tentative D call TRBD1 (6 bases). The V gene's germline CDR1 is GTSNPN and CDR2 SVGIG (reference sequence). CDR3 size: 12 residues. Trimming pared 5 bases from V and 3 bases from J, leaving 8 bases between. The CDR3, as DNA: TGTGCCTGGTCGACAGGTGGAAACACCATATATTTT. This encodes CAWSTGGNTIYF.